Below, 30 T cell receptor beta chains from the same sample are listed, as sequenced in a study of T cells in Graves' hyperthyroidism and ophthalmopathy. Using RNA transcripts as the source, TCR beta CDR3 regions were amplified. The primer set for the first-round RT-PCR of the TCR CDR3 was HTBI. TCRdb reprocessed the multiplex PCR reads via MiXCR and lists one record per CDR3 protein. Altogether 350,000 to 400,000 distinct CDR3 sequences are present, about 18% being singletons, with the ten largest covering 40%. The material sequenced was blood. Source of these receptors: a man younger than 30 with Graves' ophthalmopathy.

V usage is TRBV20-1 and J usage is TRBJ2-1; 11 bases are shared with TRBD2. Per the germline V gene, CDR1 is DFQATT and CDR2 is SNEGSKA (reference sequence). After removal of 5 bases from V and 9 bases from J, the junction contained 3 bases not matched to a gene. The CDR3 length is 12 residues. The CDR3 spells CSALAGGPEQFF. The CDR3 bases are TGCAGTGCTCTAGCGGGGGGTCCTGAGCAGTTCTTC.

This clonotype was found many times. This chain uses TRBV5-1 with TRBJ1-5; the D gene is possibly TRBD1 (5 bases). This CDR3 region has 16 residues. The V end lost 0 bases, the J end lost 3 bases, and 13 bases lay between the germline ends. Germline CDR1 reads SGHRS; CDR2 reads YFSETQ. For the CDR3, the DNA is TGCGCCAGCAGCTTGGAGGGACCTGGAGCCAATCAGCCCCAGCATTTT. Translating it yields CASSLEGPGANQPQHF.

This clonotype was seen a handful of times. V gene TRBV12-3 or TRBV12-4 combines with J gene TRBJ2-7; possible D gene TRBD1, 5 bases. CDR3 size: 15 residues. V lost 7 bases and J 5 bases, leaving 21 bases between the germline ends. The CDR3 protein is CASTQMAGKSHEQYF. The CDR3 nucleotides read TGTGCCAGCACCCAAATGGCAGGGAAGTCCCACGAGCAGTACTTC.

This clonotype was observed many times. The chain combines TRBV2 with TRBJ2-1, with 9 bases matching TRBD2. CDR3 length: 14 residues. The germline V gene encodes CDR1 SNHLY and CDR2 FYNNEI. Germline trimming cut 8 bases from V and 10 bases from J; bases unmatched to any gene: 12. CDR3 residues: CASGSGGIGREQFF. DNA for the CDR3: TGTGCCAGCGGGAGCGGGGGGATTGGACGGGAGCAGTTCTTC. The full variable domain, with the rest looked up from reference TRBV2 and TRBJ2-1, is EPEVTQTPSHQVTQMGQEVILRCVPISNHLYFYWYRQILGQKVEFLVSFYNNEISEKSEIFDDQFSVERPDGSNFTLKIRSTKLEDSAMYFCASGSGGIGREQFFGPGTRLTVL.

This chain links TRBV5-8 with TRBJ1-5; the match to TRBD1 covers 9 bases. This CDR3 has 15 residues. Germline CDR1 SGHTS, CDR2 YDEGEE. Losses at the gene ends were 4 bases for V and 7 bases for J; bases not matched to a gene: 9. This chain's CDR3 is CASSKGDRVEQPQHF. CDR3 nucleotides: TGTGCCAGCAGCAAAGGGGACAGGGTGGAACAGCCCCAGCATTTT.

This clonotype was picked up many times. J is TRBJ1-4 and V is TRBV13; D is uncertain. V was cut by 6 bases and J by 0 bases, with 11 bases left in between. This CDR3 is 15 amino acids long. Germline lookup yields CDR1 PRHDT and CDR2 FYEKMQ (reference sequence). CDR3 protein: CASSERLATNEKLFF. CDR3 in DNA: TGTGCCAGCAGTGAACGATTGGCAACTAATGAAAAACTGTTTTTT.

The chain carries TRBV7-3 and TRBJ2-5; D not resolved. Per germline, CDR1 SGHTA and CDR2 FQGTGA. V was cut by 3 bases and J by 2 bases, with 10 bases left in between. This CDR3 contains 14 residues. This CDR3 is CASSFAGFQETQYF. CDR3 coding DNA: TGTGCCAGCAGCTTCGCCGGTTTTCAAGAGACCCAGTACTTC.

This clonotype was detected ten times or more. This chain connects TRBV20-1 to TRBJ1-6; 8 positions agree with TRBD1. The V and J ends lost 5 bases and 10 bases, in that order; junction bases with no gene match: 10. The CDR3 totals 14 residues. CDR1 is DFQATT and CDR2 is SNEGSKA in the germline V gene (reference sequence). Here the CDR3 reads CSAGLQGQASPLHF. The CDR3 DNA is TGCAGTGCTGGTTTACAGGGACAGGCCTCACCCCTCCACTTT.

The chain uses TRBV12-3 or TRBV12-4 and TRBJ1-2; D perhaps matches TRBD1 (5 bases). V gave up 6 bases and J gave up 8 bases, with 28 bases separating them. The CDR3 spans 17 residues. The CDR3 sequence: CASRGDRRIGHSTGYTF. The CDR3 DNA sequence: TGTGCCAGCAGGGGGGACCGACGCATCGGGCATTCCACCGGCTACACCTTC.

The chain employs TRBV2 and TRBJ2-3; 8 bases fit TRBD1. Germline CDR1 reads SNHLY; CDR2 reads FYNNEI. J lost 4 bases, V lost 6 bases, and 6 bases had no gene match. CDR3 length equals 14 residues. CDR3 amino acids: CASSLDRAADTQYF. CDR3 DNA: TGTGCCAGCAGCCTGGACAGGGCGGCAGATACGCAGTATTTT.

For this clonotype: This may be a read error: a much more frequent sequence differs by one nucleotide. The chain carries TRBV2 and TRBJ1-1, with TRBD1 identical over 7 bases. V lost 7 bases and J lost 1; bases outside the gene matches: 9. Looked up from germline, CDR1 is SNHLY and CDR2 is FYNNEI. This CDR3 comprises 15 residues. The CDR3 is CASKTSGTANTEAFF. CDR3 in DNA: TGTGCCAGCAAAACTTCCGGGACAGCGAACACTGAAGCTTTCTTT.

This clonotype was seen a handful of times. This chain connects TRBV7-9 to TRBJ1-2, with D tentatively TRBD1 (6 bases). V lost 1 base and J lost 5, with 14 bases in between. The CDR3 covers 15 residues. Germline V lookup: CDR1 SEHNR, CDR2 FQNEAQ (reference sequence). The CDR3 reads CASSLGTGYSYGYTF. The CDR3 DNA reads as TGTGCCAGCAGCTTAGGCACAGGGTATTCATATGGCTACACCTTC.

CDR3 sequence: CASSDGRTAASSQHF. The CDR3 region has the DNA TGTGCCAGCAGTGACGGTAGGACAGCGGCGTCGTCCCAGCATTTT. The V gene is TRBV2, the J gene TRBJ1-5, with D possibly being TRBD1 (6 bases). In germline, CDR1 is SNHLY, CDR2 FYNNEI. This CDR3 region has 15 residues. Trimming cost V 3 bases and J 11 bases, with 20 bases left between them. The full variable domain, in which reference TRBV2 and TRBJ1-5 provide the parts outside the CDR3, is EPEVTQTPSHQVTQMGQEVILRCVPISNHLYFYWYRQILGQKVEFLVSFYNNEISEKSEIFDDQFSVERPDGSNFTLKIRSTKLEDSAMYFCASSDGRTAASSQHFGDGTRLSIL.

This clonotype was recorded at least ten times. The genes are TRBV11-3 and TRBJ2-3; D ambiguous. The ends were cut back, 5 bases at V and 1 base at J, with 16 bases in the middle. Per the germline V gene, CDR1 is SGHNT and CDR2 is YENEEA. This CDR3 comprises 16 residues. CDR3 residues: CASSLRHGDGTDTQYF. The CDR3 DNA sequence: TGTGCCAGCAGCCTAAGACACGGCGATGGCACAGATACGCAGTATTTT.

The chain recombines TRBV28 with TRBJ1-5; 7 bases line up with TRBD1. This CDR3 comprises 17 residues. Germline assignment: CDR1 MDHEN and CDR2 SYDVKM. V trimming: 7 bases; J trimming: 7 bases; junction bases outside the gene matches: 19. CDR3 DNA sequence: TGTGCCAGCAACTCCCACCGGGACAGACGGCCGGGACAGCCCCAGCATTTT. Protein: CASNSHRDRRPGQPQHF.

This clonotype was counted many times. The V call is TRBV12-3 or TRBV12-4, the J call TRBJ2-3, with D possibly TRBD2 on 5 matching bases. The CDR3 is made up of 14 amino acids. V lost 3 bases to trimming and J lost 0 bases, with 7 bases between them. This CDR3 is CASSFEGSTDTQYF. The CDR3 coding sequence is TGTGCCAGCAGTTTTGAGGGTAGCACAGATACGCAGTATTTT.

This clonotype was counted at least ten times. The chain employs TRBV28 and TRBJ2-7; 12 bases are a match to TRBD1. The germline V gene has CDR1 MDHEN and CDR2 SYDVKM. This CDR3 has 15 residues. With V trimmed by 5 bases and J by 6 bases, 8 bases remained unmatched. Here the CDR3 DNA reads TGTGCCAGCAGTCCTCCCGGGACAGGGGGCTTCGAGCAGTACTTC. This translates into CASSPPGTGGFEQYF.

A remark on this clonotype: In this CDR3 the conserved last residue, phenylalanine or tryptophan, is missing, so a read error is likely. The chain recombines TRBV2 with TRBJ2-6; 11 bases align to TRBD1. The junction had 6 bases not matched to a gene; V was cut back by 5 bases and J by 0 bases. In germline, CDR1 is SNHLY, CDR2 FYNNEI. The CDR3 has 18 amino acids. As DNA, the CDR3 is TGTGCCAGCAGTATCACCGGGACAGGGGGCTCTGGGGCCAACGTCCTGACTCTC. Protein product: CASSITGTGGSGANVLTL.

This sequence joins TRBV7-3 and TRBJ2-3; 8 bases are shared with TRBD2. V trimming: 4 bases; J trimming: 2 bases; junction bases outside the gene matches: 11. In germline, CDR1 is SGHTA, CDR2 FQGTGA. The CDR3 consists of 17 residues. The CDR3 region is CASSSTGGGGLTDTQYF. The DNA of the CDR3 is TGTGCCAGCAGCTCCACCGGGGGGGGGGGACTCACAGATACGCAGTATTTT.

The genes are TRBV20-1 and TRBJ2-7; weak D call: TRBD1 (6 bases). This CDR3 is 18 amino acids long. The V end was cut by 0 bases, the J end by 3 bases, with 24 bases between. Per the germline V gene, CDR1 is DFQATT and CDR2 is SNEGSKA (reference sequence). In nucleotides, the CDR3 is TGCAGTGCTAGAGATTTCCGGATGATGACGGGACACCTCTACGAGCAGTACTTC. Translating gives CSARDFRMMTGHLYEQYF.

In its sample, this clonotype was seen a few times. The chain links TRBV20-1 to TRBJ2-2, with 7 bases matching TRBD2. This CDR3 has 16 amino acids. Germline CDR1 is DFQATT and CDR2 is SNEGSKA (reference sequence). The trim removed 0 bases at V and 1 base at J, leaving 5 bases unmatched. DNA for the CDR3: TGCAGTGCTAGAGATCTATTAGCGGGGAACACCGGGGAGCTGTTTTTT. Translation: CSARDLLAGNTGELFF.

This clonotype was seen more than once but under ten times. The gene calls are TRBV24-1 and TRBJ2-3, with TRBD1 as a possible D gene (6 bases). Germline lookup yields CDR1 KGHDR and CDR2 SFDVKD. This CDR3 comprises 15 residues. Trimming took 4 bases from V and 2 from J, leaving 12 bases between them. CDR3 DNA sequence: TGTGCCACCAGTGACCCACAGGGAATCACAGATACGCAGTATTTT. Its translation is CATSDPQGITDTQYF.

In this sample, this clonotype turned up a few times. The chain joins TRBV24-1 to TRBJ2-2; no clear D gene. Trimming shortened V by 5 bases and J by 5 bases, and 11 bases separated the two germline ends. CDR3 length: 14 amino acids. The germline gives CDR1 KGHDR, CDR2 SFDVKD. The CDR3: CATSGTEGTGELFF. As DNA, the CDR3 is TGTGCCACCAGTGGAACTGAAGGGACCGGGGAGCTGTTTTTT.

This clonotype was recorded many times. V gene TRBV11-2 combines with J gene TRBJ2-3; D possibly matches TRBD1 or TRBD2 (6 bases each). Per the germline V gene, CDR1 is SGHAT and CDR2 is FQNNGV. This CDR3 has 15 amino acids. With 4 bases removed from V and 2 bases from J, the gap between germline ends came to 13 bases. The CDR3 reads CASSSIRGPTDTQYF. In DNA, the CDR3 is TGTGCCAGCAGCTCCATCCGGGGGCCCACAGATACGCAGTATTTT.

This clonotype has just a few counts. This sequence joins TRBV9 and TRBJ2-7, with 11 bases identical to TRBD2. CDR1 SGDLS and CDR2 YYNGEE come from the germline V gene. V lost 4 bases and J lost 5; bases outside the gene matches: 8. CDR3 length: 15 residues. CDR3 region: CASSTLSGGADEQYF. As DNA, the CDR3 is TGTGCCAGCAGCACCCTTAGCGGGGGGGCCGACGAGCAGTACTTC.

In its sample, this clonotype was seen many times. The chain links TRBV24-1 to TRBJ2-7, with D perhaps given as TRBD1 or TRBD2 (5 bases each). CDR1 is KGHDR, CDR2 SFDVKD, per germline. The CDR3 covers 12 residues. V dropped 5 bases and J dropped 1 base, with 5 bases sitting between them. DNA of the CDR3: TGTGCCACCAGTGGGGGGTCCTACGAGCAGTACTTC. This translates into CATSGGSYEQYF.

A word on this clonotype: Being one base from a much bigger clone, this may be a read error. The chain combines TRBV6-2 or TRBV6-3 with TRBJ2-5; no reliable D call. The CDR3 sequence is 11 residues long. From germline, CDR1 is MNHEY and CDR2 SVGEGT. V dropped 6 bases and J dropped 6 bases, with 8 bases sitting between them. DNA for the CDR3: TGTGCCAGCAGGGGTGAAAAGACCCAGTACTTC. Translated: CASRGEKTQYF.

The chain combines TRBV12-3 or TRBV12-4 with TRBJ2-7; 8 bases match TRBD1. There are 17 residues in the CDR3. The V segment lost 3 bases and the J segment 0 bases; nucleotides outside the gene matches: 10. CDR3 coding DNA: TGTGCCAGCAGTTTCGCTCAGGGGGCCGCGAGCTCCTACGAGCAGTACTTC. It yields the protein CASSFAQGAASSYEQYF.

The rearrangement joins TRBV19 to TRBJ1-5; D gene ambiguous. Trimming left V 3 bases short and J 2 bases short, with 5 bases between. The CDR3 loop spans 13 amino acids. Germline-derived CDR1 and CDR2 are LNHDA and SQIVND (reference sequence). CDR3 sequence: CASSIMGNQPQHF. CDR3 in DNA: TGTGCCAGTAGTATCATGGGCAATCAGCCCCAGCATTTT. The full variable domain, its missing parts supplied by reference TRBV19 and TRBJ1-5, is DGGITQSPKYLFRKEGQNVTLSCEQNLNHDAMYWYRQDPGQGLRLIYYSQIVNDFQKGDIAEGYSVSREKKESFPLTVTSAQKNPTAFYLCASSIMGNQPQHFGDGTRLSIL.

This clonotype was counted between two and nine times. The genes are TRBV27 and TRBJ1-2; D is possibly TRBD1 (6 bases). The CDR3 totals 13 residues. Per the germline V gene, CDR1 is MNHEY and CDR2 is SMNVEV (reference sequence). V was pared by 7 bases and J by 7 bases, with 16 bases between. CDR3 sequence (DNA): TGTGCCAGCAAGGAGCAGGGGCTGTCTGGCTACACCTTC. Encoded protein: CASKEQGLSGYTF.